Following are 2 T cell receptor beta chains from one sample sequenced in a study of radiation and T cells in renal cell carcinoma. Time point described: blood 2 weeks post-SBRT. Treatment in this sample: 15 Gy SBRT to primary tumor, nephrectomy 4 weeks later. Sequencing used immunoSEQ multiplex PCR; TCRdb keeps in-frame clones, though not all of them. The sample contains about 130,000 clones, 85% to 90% of which appear only once. This specimen was blood, taken from a patient whose treatment included radiotherapy and nephrectomy. These receptors were taken from a woman between 70 and 85 years old with renal cell carcinoma.

The chain combines TRBV13 with TRBJ2-3; unclear D gene. The germline V gene encodes CDR1 PRHDT and CDR2 FYEKMQ (reference sequence). The CDR3 covers 13 residues. V was cut by 5 bases and J by 2 bases, with 8 bases left in between. For the CDR3, the DNA is TGTGCCAGCAGCCTACTCCTCACAGATACGCAGTATTTT. As protein: CASSLLLTDTQYF.

CDR3 loop: CASSIAGQVHSPLHF. The CDR3 bases are TGTGCCAGTAGTATTGCCGGACAGGTTCATTCACCCCTCCACTTT. V gene TRBV19 combines with J gene TRBJ1-6; TRBD1 matches at 7 bases. This CDR3 spans 15 amino acids. V lost 3 bases to trimming and J lost 8 bases; unmatched junction nucleotides: 7. Germline assignment: CDR1 LNHDA and CDR2 SQIVND (reference sequence).